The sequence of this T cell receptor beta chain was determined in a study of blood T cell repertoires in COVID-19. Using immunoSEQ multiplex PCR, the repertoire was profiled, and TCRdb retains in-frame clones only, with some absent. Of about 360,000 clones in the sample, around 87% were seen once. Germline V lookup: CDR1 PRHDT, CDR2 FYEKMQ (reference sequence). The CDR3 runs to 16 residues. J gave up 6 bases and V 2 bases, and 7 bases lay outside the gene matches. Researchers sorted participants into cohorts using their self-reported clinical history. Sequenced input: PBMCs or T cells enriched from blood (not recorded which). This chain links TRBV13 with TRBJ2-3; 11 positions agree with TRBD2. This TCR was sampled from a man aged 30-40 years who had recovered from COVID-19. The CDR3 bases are TGTGCCAGCAGCTTATATAGCGGGGGGGCAAGGGATACGCAGTATTTT. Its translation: CASSLYSGGARDTQYF.